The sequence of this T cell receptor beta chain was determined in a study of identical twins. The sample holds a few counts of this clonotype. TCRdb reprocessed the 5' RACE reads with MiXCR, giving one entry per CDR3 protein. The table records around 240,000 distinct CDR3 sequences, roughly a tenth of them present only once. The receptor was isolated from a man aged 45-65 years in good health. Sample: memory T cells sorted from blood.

CDR3 sequence (DNA): TGTGCCAGCACAATGATGGGAGAAGAGACCCAGTACTTC. It codes for CASTMMGEETQYF. The V and J genes are TRBV7-2 and TRBJ2-5; possibly TRBD2 for D (5 bases). The CDR3 has 13 amino acids. Between the trimmed V and J ends, which lost 7 bases and 3 bases, there was a span of 12 bases. CDR1 SGHTA and CDR2 FQGNSA come from the germline V gene. Looking up the rest from reference TRBV7-2 and TRBJ2-5 gives the full variable domain: GAGVSQSPSNKVTEKGKDVELRCDPISGHTALYWYRQSLGQGLEFLIYFQGNSAPDKSGLPSDRFSAERTGGSVSTLTIQRTQQEDSAVYLCASTMMGEETQYFGPGTRLLVL.